This is a list of T cell receptor beta chains from one sample in a study of blood T cells in healthy people across ages. Each CDR3 protein is one row after TCRdb ran MiXCR on the 5' RACE reads. The table shows 1.5 million to 1.9 million distinct CDR3 sequences, with 40% to 45% occurring only once. The specimen was blood. Source of these receptors: a woman aged 18 to 35 in good health. The CDR3 runs from the conserved cysteine through the conserved F or W. A D gene is named only where the DNA matches it firmly. Part of the rows lack a size; the others show once, few, many or a class for expanded clones.

>NA|TRBJ2-7|few|TRBV27|11
CASENYNEQYF
TGTGCCAGCGAGAATTACAATGAGCAGTACTTC
>NA|TRBJ2-7|once|TRBV6-5|15
CASSPGGQGTYEQYF
TGTGCCAGCAGCCCGGGAGGCCAGGGGACCTACGAGCAGTACTTC
>TRBD2|TRBJ2-1|NA|TRBV4-3|16
CASSQEASGHYNEQFF
TGCGCCAGCAGCCAAGAAGCTAGCGGACATTACAATGAGCAGTTCTTC
>NA|TRBJ1-1|NA|TRBV20-1|15
CSAKGGAGVNTEAFF
TGCAGTGCTAAGGGAGGCGCAGGGGTTAACACTGAAGCTTTCTTT
>NA|TRBJ1-5|NA|TRBV12-3/TRBV12-4|13
CASSLGGTQPQHF
TGTGCCAGCAGTTTAGGGGGGACCCAGCCCCAGCATTTT
>TRBD1|TRBJ1-2|NA|TRBV4-3|12
CASSRGQGFNTF
TGCGCCAGCAGCCGGGGACAGGGGTTTAACACCTTC
>TRBD1|TRBJ1-4|NA|TRBV6-2/TRBV6-3|15
CASSLLGQGNEKLFF
TGTGCCAGCAGCCTCCTCGGACAGGGGAACGAAAAACTGTTTTTT
>NA|TRBJ2-3|NA|TRBV6-2/TRBV6-3|13
CASTKDNTDTQYF
TGTGCCAGCACGAAGGACAACACAGATACGCAGTATTTT
>NA|TRBJ2-7|NA|TRBV25-1|12
CASSPVTYEQYF
TGTGCCAGCAGTCCCGTTACGTACGAGCAGTACTTC
>NA|TRBJ2-1|once|TRBV6-5|16
CASSRYTGSAGDEQFF
TGTGCCAGCAGTAGGTACACAGGGTCCGCAGGGGATGAGCAGTTCTTC
>TRBD2|TRBJ2-1|few|TRBV7-9|14
CASRTDYSGNEQFF
TGTGCCAGCAGGACAGACTATAGCGGGAATGAGCAGTTCTTC
>NA|TRBJ1-2|NA|TRBV12-3/TRBV12-4|14
CASRREGQVYGYTF
TGTGCCAGCAGACGCGAGGGGCAGGTGTATGGCTACACCTTC
>TRBD1|TRBJ1-6|NA|TRBV12-3/TRBV12-4|14
CASTTGDRNSPLHF
TGTGCCAGCACCACCGGGGACAGGAATTCACCCCTCCACTTT
>NA|TRBJ2-7|NA|TRBV7-2|15
CASSLGASSSYEQYF
TGTGCCAGCAGCTTAGGAGCCTCGAGCTCCTACGAGCAGTACTTC
>TRBD2|TRBJ2-4|NA|TRBV10-3|19
CAISESIARAGGAKNIQYF
TGTGCCATCAGTGAGTCAATAGCAAGAGCGGGGGGAGCCAAAAACATTCAGTACTTC
>TRBD2|TRBJ2-3|few|TRBV20-1|15
CSARTSGRSTDTQYF
TGCAGTGCGCGGACTAGCGGAAGAAGCACAGATACGCAGTATTTT
>TRBD2|TRBJ2-1|NA|TRBV20-1|16
CSARDPLAGYYNEQFF
TGCAGTGCTAGAGATCCCCTAGCGGGGTACTACAATGAGCAGTTCTTC
>NA|TRBJ2-1|NA|TRBV6-6|15
CASTPEGVSYNEQFF
TGTGCCAGCACCCCGGAGGGGGTATCCTACAATGAGCAGTTCTTC
>NA|TRBJ1-2|few|TRBV4-1|16
CASSQPVAGRHYGYTF
TGCGCCAGCAGCCAACCTGTGGCGGGGCGGCACTATGGCTACACCTTC
>NA|TRBJ1-1|few|TRBV4-1|15
CASSQGDSPGTEAFF
TGCGCCAGCAGCCAAGGGGACTCTCCGGGGACTGAAGCTTTCTTT
>NA|TRBJ2-7|many|TRBV28|13
CASSPSFPYEQYF
TGTGCCAGCAGTCCTTCCTTTCCCTACGAGCAGTACTTC
>NA|TRBJ1-2|NA|TRBV7-3|15
CASSPGGADHYGYTF
TGTGCCAGCAGCCCAGGCGGGGCGGATCACTATGGCTACACCTTC
>NA|TRBJ1-2|NA|TRBV6-5|13
CASSYFAQGLYTF
TGTGCCAGCAGTTACTTTGCGCAGGGCTTGTACACCTTC
>TRBD2|TRBJ2-1|NA|TRBV20-1|14
CSAPDLADYNEQFF
TGCAGTGCCCCGGATCTAGCGGACTACAATGAGCAGTTCTTC
>NA|TRBJ1-5|NA|TRBV6-2/TRBV6-3|17
CASSYVRGARGNQPQHF
TGTGCCAGCAGTTACGTACGGGGGGCGCGAGGCAATCAGCCCCAGCATTTT
>NA|TRBJ1-6|NA|TRBV7-9|14
CASSSDSYNSPLHF
TGTGCCAGCAGCTCGGACTCCTATAATTCACCCCTCCACTTT
>TRBD2|TRBJ2-7|once|TRBV7-2|15
CASSIPSGASYEQYF
TGTGCCAGCAGCATCCCTAGCGGGGCCTCCTACGAGCAGTACTTC
>NA|TRBJ2-1|many|TRBV7-9|12
CASSSGTLLAFF
TGTGCCAGCAGCTCCGGGACCCTATTGGCGTTCTTC
>NA|TRBJ1-2|NA|TRBV29-1|13
CSAQGESLYGYTF
TGCAGCGCCCAAGGGGAGAGTTTGTATGGCTACACCTTC
>NA|TRBJ1-1|NA|TRBV7-9|14
CASSLAVLNTEAFF
TGTGCCAGCAGCTTAGCGGTGCTGAACACTGAAGCTTTCTTT
>NA|TRBJ1-2|once|TRBV7-8|15
CASSIDRLGTYGYTF
TGTGCCAGCAGCATTGACAGGCTTGGTACCTATGGCTACACCTTC